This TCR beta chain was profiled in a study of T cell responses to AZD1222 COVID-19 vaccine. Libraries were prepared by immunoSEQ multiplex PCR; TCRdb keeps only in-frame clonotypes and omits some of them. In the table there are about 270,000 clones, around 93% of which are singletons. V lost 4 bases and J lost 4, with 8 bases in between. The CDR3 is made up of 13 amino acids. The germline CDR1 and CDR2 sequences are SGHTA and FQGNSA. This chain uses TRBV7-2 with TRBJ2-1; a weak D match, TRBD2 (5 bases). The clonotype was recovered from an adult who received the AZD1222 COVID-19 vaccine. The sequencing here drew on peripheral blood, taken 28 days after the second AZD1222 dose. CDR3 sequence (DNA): TGTGCCAGCAGCTCAGCGGATTACAATGAGCAGTTCTTC. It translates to CASSSADYNEQFF.